The clone carrying this T cell receptor (beta chain) was seen only once. Its antigen is as yet unknown. Method: immunoSEQ multiplex PCR; TCRdb's copy keeps in-frame clones and lacks some. The sample includes about 92,000 clones, roughly 90% seen only once; the top ten take about 0.31%. The record originates from a study of OX40 agonist ivuxolimab in advanced cancers. Study-level background: Administration of intravenous ivuxolimab to patients occurred every 2 weeks at 0.01 to 10 mg/kg. Mean age approximately 61 years, range roughly 20 to 85; nearly 85% male. Study observations and caveats: There were also nonresponders showing low normalized T-cell clonal expansion.

Collection of blood occurred at baseline, at cycle 4 day 1, and at cycle 7 day 1. Germline V gene data show CDR1 as LNHDA and CDR2 as SQIVND (reference sequence). The CDR3 runs 16 residues. V lost 5 bases to trimming and J lost 8 bases; unmatched junction nucleotides: 9. The sample here was CD4+ or CD8+ T cells sorted from blood, taken in a trial of the OX40 agonist ivuxolimab. The V and J genes are TRBV19 and TRBJ2-1; 13 bases fit TRBD2. The clonotype was recovered from an adult with an advanced solid tumor such as melanoma, head and neck, liver or kidney cancer. The CDR3 coding sequence is TGTGCCAGTAGTCCCATCCGGACTAGCGGGAGCTATGAGCAGTTCTTC. Translated, it gives CASSPIRTSGSYEQFF. The full variable domain, in which reference TRBV19 and TRBJ2-1 provide the parts outside the CDR3, is DGGITQSPKYLFRKEGQNVTLSCEQNLNHDAMYWYRQDPGQGLRLIYYSQIVNDFQKGDIAEGYSVSREKKESFPLTVTSAQKNPTAFYLCASSPIRTSGSYEQFFGPGTRLTVL.